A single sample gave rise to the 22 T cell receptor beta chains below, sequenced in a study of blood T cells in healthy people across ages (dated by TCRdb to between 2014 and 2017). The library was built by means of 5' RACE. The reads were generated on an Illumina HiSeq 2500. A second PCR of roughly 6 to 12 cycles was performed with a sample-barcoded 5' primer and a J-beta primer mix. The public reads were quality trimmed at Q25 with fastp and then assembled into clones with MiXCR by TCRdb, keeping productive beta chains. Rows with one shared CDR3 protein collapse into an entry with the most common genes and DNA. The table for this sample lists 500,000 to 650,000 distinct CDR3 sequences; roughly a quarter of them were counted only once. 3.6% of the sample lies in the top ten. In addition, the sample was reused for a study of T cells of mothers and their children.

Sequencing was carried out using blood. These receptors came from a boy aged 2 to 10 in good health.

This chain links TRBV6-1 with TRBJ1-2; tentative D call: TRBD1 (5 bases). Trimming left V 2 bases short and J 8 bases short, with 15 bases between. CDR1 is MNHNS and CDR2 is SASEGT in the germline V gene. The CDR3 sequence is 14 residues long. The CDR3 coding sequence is TGTGCCAGCAGTGAACCCCAGTCGAGGGGCGGCTACACCTTC. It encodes CASSEPQSRGGYTF.

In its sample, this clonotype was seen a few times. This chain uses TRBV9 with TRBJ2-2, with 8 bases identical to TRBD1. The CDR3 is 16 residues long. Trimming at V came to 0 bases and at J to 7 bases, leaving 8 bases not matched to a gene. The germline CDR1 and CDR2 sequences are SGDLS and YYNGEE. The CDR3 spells CASSVGEQGVIGELFF. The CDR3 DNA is TGTGCCAGCAGCGTAGGAGAACAGGGGGTTATCGGGGAGCTGTTTTTT.

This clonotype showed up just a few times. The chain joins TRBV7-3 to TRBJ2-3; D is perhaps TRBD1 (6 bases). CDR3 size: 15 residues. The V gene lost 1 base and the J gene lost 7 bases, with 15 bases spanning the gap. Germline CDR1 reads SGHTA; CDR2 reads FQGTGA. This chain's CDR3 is CASSLIGGEGNTQYF. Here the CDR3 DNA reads TGTGCCAGCAGCTTAATAGGGGGAGAGGGAAATACGCAGTATTTT.

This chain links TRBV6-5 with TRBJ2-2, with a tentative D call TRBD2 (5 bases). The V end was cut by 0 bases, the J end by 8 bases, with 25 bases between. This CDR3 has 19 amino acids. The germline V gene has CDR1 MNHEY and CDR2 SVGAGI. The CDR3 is CASSYSILDYFGRQGELFF. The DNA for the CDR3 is TGTGCCAGCAGTTACTCGATCCTTGACTATTTCGGTCGGCAAGGGGAGCTGTTTTTT.

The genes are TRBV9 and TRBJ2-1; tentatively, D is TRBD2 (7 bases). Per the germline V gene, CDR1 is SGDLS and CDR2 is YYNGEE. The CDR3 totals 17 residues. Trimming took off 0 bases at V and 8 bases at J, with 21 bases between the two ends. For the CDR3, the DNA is TGTGCCAGCAGCGTAGAAGGGGGGGTGACGGCCGGGGATGAGCAGTTCTTC. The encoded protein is CASSVEGGVTAGDEQFF.

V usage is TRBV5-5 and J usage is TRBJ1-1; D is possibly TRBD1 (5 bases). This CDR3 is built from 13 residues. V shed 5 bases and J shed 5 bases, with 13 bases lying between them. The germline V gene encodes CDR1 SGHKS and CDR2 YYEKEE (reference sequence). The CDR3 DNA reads TGTGCCAGCAGACAGGTGGGGAATACTGAAGCTTTCTTT. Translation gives CASRQVGNTEAFF. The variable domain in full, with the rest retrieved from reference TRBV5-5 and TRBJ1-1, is DAGVTQSPTHLIKTRGQQVTLRCSPISGHKSVSWYQQVLGQGPQFIFQYYEKEERGRGNFPDRFSARQFPNYSSELNVNALLLGDSALYLCASRQVGNTEAFFGQGTRLTVV.

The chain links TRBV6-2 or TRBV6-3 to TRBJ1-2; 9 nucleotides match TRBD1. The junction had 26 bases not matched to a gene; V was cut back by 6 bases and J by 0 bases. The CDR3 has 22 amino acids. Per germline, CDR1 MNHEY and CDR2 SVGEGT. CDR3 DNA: TGTGCCAGCAGCCTACGACAGAACCGGGACAGGGATGGCCGGGCGTCTAACTATGGCTACACCTTC. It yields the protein CASSLRQNRDRDGRASNYGYTF.

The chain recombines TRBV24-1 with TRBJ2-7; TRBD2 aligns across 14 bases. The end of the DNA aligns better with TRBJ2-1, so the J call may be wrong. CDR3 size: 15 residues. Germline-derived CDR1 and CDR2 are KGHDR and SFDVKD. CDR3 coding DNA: TGTGCCACCAGGACTAGCGGGAGGGCCAGGACTGAGCAGTTCTTC. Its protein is CATRTSGRARTEQFF.

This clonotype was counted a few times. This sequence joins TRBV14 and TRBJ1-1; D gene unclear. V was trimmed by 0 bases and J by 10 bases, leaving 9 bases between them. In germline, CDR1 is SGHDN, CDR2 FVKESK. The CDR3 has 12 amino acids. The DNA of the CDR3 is TGTGCCAGCAGCCAAGATTTCCAACCAGCTTTCTTT. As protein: CASSQDFQPAFF.

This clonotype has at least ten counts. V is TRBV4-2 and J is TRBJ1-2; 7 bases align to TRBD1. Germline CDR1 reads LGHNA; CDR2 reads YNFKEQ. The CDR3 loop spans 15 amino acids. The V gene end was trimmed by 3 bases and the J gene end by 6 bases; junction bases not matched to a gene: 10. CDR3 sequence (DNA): TGTGCCAGCAGCCACAGAGGCACAGGGGAGGATGGCTACACCTTC. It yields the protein CASSHRGTGEDGYTF.

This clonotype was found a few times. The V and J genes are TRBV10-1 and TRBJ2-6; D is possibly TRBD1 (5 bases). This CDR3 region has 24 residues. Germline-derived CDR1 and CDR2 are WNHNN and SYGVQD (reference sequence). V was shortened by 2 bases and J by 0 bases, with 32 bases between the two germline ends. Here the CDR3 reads CASSEGSVLGPSKDRFSGANVLTF. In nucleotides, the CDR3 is TGCGCCAGCAGTGAGGGAAGCGTCCTCGGACCCAGCAAAGACAGATTCTCTGGGGCCAACGTCCTGACTTTC.

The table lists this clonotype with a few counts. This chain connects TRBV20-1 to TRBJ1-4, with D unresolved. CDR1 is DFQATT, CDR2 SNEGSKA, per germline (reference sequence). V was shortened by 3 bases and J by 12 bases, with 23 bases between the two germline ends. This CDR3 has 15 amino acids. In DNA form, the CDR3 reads TGCAGTGCTAGGGCTTGGCGGACCGGCCAGCGGGAACTGTTTTTT. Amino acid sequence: CSARAWRTGQRELFF.

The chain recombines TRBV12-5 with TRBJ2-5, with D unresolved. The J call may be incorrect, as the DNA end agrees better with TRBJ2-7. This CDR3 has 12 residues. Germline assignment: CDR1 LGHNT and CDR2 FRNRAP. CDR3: CASGLGPYEQYF. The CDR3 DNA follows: TGTGCTAGTGGTTTGGGGCCTTACGAGCAGTACTTC.

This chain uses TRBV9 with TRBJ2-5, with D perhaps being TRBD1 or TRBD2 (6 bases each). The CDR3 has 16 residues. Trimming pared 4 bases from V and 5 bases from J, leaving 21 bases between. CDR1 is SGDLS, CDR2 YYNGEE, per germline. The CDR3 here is CASSRTPEGGRETQYF. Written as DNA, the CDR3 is TGTGCCAGCAGCAGAACGCCCGAGGGGGGAAGGGAGACCCAGTACTTC. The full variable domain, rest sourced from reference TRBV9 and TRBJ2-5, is DSGVTQTPKHLITATGQRVTLRCSPRSGDLSVYWYQQSLDQGLQFLIQYYNGEERAKGNILERFSAQQFPDLHSELNLSSLELGDSALYFCASSRTPEGGRETQYFGPGTRLLVL.

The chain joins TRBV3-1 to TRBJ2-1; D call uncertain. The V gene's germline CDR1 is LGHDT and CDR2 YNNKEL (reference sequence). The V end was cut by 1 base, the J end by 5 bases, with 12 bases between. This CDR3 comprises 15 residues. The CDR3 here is CASSQAARTNNEQFF. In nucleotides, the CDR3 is TGTGCCAGCAGCCAAGCGGCTAGGACGAACAATGAGCAGTTCTTC.

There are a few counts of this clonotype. This chain's CDR3 is CASSRRQGATRNTIYF. CDR3 DNA: TGTGCCAGCAGCCGCAGACAGGGCGCCACCCGAAACACCATATATTTT. J is TRBJ1-3 and V is TRBV11-2, with TRBD1 matching over 7 bases. V was pared by 5 bases and J by 5 bases, with 12 bases of the junction left unmatched. The germline gives CDR1 SGHAT, CDR2 FQNNGV. The CDR3 consists of 16 residues.

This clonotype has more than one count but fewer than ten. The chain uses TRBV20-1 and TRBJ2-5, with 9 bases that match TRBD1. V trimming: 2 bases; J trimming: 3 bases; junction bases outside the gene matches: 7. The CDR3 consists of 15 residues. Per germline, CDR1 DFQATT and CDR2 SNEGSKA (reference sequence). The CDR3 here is CSARHWDRDEETQYF. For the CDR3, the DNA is TGCAGTGCTAGACACTGGGACAGGGACGAAGAGACCCAGTACTTC.

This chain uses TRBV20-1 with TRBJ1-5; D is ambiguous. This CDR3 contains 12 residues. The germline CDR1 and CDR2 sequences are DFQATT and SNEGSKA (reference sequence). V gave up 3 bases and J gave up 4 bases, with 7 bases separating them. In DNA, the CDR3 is TGCAGTGCTAGCCCGGAGAATCAGCCCCAGCATTTT. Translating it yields CSASPENQPQHF.

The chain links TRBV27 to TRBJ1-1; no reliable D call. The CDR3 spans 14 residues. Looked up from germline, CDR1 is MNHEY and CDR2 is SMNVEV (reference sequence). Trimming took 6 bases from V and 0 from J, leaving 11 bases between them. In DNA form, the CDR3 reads TGTGCCAGCAGCTGGGGTGGGGTGAACACTGAAGCTTTCTTT. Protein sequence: CASSWGGVNTEAFF.

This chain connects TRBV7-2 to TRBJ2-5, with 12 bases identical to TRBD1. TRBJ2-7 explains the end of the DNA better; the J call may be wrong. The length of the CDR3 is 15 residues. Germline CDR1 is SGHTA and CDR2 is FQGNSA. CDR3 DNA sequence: TGTGCCAGCAGTTTGCCGGGACAGGGGGCAGGCGAGCAGTACTTC. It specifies CASSLPGQGAGEQYF.

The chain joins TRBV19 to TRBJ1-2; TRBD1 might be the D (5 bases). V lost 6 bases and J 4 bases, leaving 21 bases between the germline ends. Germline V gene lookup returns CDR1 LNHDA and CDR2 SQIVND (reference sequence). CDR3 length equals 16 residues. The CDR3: CASSNIESREIYGYTF. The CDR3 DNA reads TGTGCCAGTAGCAATATCGAATCCAGGGAAATCTATGGCTACACCTTC.

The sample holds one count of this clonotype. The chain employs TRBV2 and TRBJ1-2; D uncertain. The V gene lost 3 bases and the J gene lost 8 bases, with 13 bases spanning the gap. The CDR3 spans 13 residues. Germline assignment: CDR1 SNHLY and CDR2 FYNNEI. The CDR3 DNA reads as TGTGCCAGCAGTGAGACCTTTTCTGGGGGCTACACCTTC. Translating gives CASSETFSGGYTF. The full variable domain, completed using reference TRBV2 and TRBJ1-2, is EPEVTQTPSHQVTQMGQEVILRCVPISNHLYFYWYRQILGQKVEFLVSFYNNEISEKSEIFDDQFSVERPDGSNFTLKIRSTKLEDSAMYFCASSETFSGGYTFGSGTRLTVV.